This record covers a single T cell receptor (beta chain). The antigen remains unidentified. Cells designated naive CD8 were CD45RO-negative and were positively selected for CCR7, with terminally differentiated effector memory CD45RA+ cells excluded. Researchers ran the assay at a deep level. Replicate sorted-subset PCRs were loaded with about 0.2 ug DNA, tens of thousands of T cell genomes. Produced via immunoSEQ multiplex PCR; TCRdb's table is partial and in-frame only. The sample has more than 2 million clones, 85% to 95% seen once. This entry comes from a study of shared clonotypes between healthy human individuals. Study results and limitations: Several donors shared about 4.5% of their naive CD4 clonotypes.

CDR3 size: 15 residues. Per germline, CDR1 PRHDT and CDR2 FYEKMQ (reference sequence). The V gene end was trimmed by 2 bases and the J gene end by 1 base; junction bases not matched to a gene: 3. Material for sequencing was naive CD8+ T cells sorted from blood. The chain couples TRBV13 to TRBJ2-7; 9 positions match TRBD2. The sequence was obtained from a young man in good health. CDR3 amino acids: CASSLRLAGSYEQYF. CDR3 bases: TGTGCCAGCAGCTTAAGGCTAGCGGGGTCCTACGAGCAGTACTTC.